This TCR beta chain stems from a study of early T cells in non-severe SARS-CoV-2 infection. In the study overall: With bulk RNA from unsorted whole blood as input, sequencing yielded unpaired chains. Study outcomes and limitations: Lookups in VDJdb leaned toward anti-spike CD8 responses and missed private and CD4 specificities.

The V gene's germline CDR1 is SNHLY and CDR2 FYNNEI. The length of the CDR3 is 14 residues. The ends lost 6 bases at V and 5 bases at J; junction bases unmatched: 10. This clonotype has at least ten counts. As yet, its antigen is unknown. Unique molecular identifiers were affixed to single, distinct cDNA molecules. Using its own MiXCR run on the 5' RACE reads, TCRdb lists one record per CDR3 protein. Of over 30,000 distinct CDR3 sequences in the sample, about 5.7% were seen once. The chain joins TRBV2 to TRBJ2-7; 7 positions agree with TRBD1. Source material: whole blood. This TCR derives from an adult who was a healthcare worker with PCR-confirmed SARS-CoV-2 infection or an uninfected control (not recorded which). CDR3 sequence reads: CASRNFIGGHEQYV. Here the CDR3 DNA reads TGTGCCAGCAGAAATTTTATAGGGGGCCACGAGCAGTACGTC.